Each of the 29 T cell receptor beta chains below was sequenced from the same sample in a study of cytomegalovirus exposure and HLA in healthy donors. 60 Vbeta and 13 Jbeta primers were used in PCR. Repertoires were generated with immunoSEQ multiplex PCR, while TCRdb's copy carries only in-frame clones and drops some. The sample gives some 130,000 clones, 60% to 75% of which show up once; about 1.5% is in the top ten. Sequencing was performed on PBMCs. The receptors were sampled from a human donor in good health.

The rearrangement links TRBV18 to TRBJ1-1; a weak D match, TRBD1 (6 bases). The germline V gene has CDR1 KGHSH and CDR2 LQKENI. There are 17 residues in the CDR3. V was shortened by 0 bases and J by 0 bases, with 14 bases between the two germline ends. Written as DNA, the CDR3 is TGTGCCAGCTCACCACCGAGGGCGGGGGCCCTGAACACTGAAGCTTTCTTT. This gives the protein CASSPPRAGALNTEAFF.

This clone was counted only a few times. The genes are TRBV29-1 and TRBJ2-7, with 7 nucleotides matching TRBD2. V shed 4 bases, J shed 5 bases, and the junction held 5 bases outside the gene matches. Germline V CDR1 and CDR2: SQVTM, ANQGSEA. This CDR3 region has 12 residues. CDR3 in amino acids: CSVGSGNDEQYF. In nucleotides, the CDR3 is TGCAGCGTTGGAAGCGGGAATGACGAGCAGTACTTC.

The chain's CDR3 is CASSSPGRGTSTGELFF. In DNA form, the CDR3 reads TGTGCCAGCAGCTCTCCAGGCAGGGGAACGTCAACCGGGGAGCTGTTTTTT. The rearrangement uses TRBV5-4 and TRBJ2-2; D is possibly TRBD1 (6 bases). The CDR3 sequence is 17 residues long. Germline V gives CDR1 SGHNT, CDR2 YYREEE (reference sequence). Trimming took 3 bases from V and 5 from J, leaving 20 bases between them.

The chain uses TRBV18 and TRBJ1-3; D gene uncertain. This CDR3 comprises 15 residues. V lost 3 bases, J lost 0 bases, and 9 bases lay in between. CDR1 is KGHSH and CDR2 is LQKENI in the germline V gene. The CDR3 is CASSPTTVSGNTIYF. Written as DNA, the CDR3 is TGTGCCAGCTCACCGACAACCGTCTCTGGAAACACCATATATTTT.

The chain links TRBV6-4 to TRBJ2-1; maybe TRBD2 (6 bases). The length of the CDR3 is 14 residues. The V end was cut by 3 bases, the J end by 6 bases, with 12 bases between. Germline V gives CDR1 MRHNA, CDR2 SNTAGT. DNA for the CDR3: TGTGCCAGCAGTGAGCCAGCGGAGGGCAATGAGCAGTTCTTC. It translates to CASSEPAEGNEQFF.

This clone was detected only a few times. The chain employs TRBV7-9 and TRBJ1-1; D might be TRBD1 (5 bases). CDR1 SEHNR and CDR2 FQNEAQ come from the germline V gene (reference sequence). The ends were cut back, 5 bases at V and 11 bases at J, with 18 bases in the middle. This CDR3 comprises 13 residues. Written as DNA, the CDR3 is TGTGCCAGCAGCCCAAGTGGGGGGAAGGAGGCTTTCTTT. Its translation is CASSPSGGKEAFF. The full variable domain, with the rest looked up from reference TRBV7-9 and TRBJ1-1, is DTGVSQNPRHKITKRGQNVTFRCDPISEHNRLYWYRQTLGQGPEFLTYFQNEAQLEKSRLLSDRFSAERPKGSFSTLEIQRTEQGDSAMYLCASSPSGGKEAFFGQGTRLTVV.

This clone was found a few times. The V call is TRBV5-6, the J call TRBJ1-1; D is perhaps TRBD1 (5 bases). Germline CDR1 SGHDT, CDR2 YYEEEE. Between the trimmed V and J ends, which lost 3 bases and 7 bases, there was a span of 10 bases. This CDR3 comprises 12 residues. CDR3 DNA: TGTGCCAGCAGCTGGACAACAGGTGAAGCTTTCTTT. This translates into CASSWTTGEAFF.

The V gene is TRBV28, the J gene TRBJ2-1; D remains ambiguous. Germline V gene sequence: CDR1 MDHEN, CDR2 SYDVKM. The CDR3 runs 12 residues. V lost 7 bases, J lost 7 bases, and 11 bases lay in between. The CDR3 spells CASTVSPNEQFF. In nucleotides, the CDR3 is TGTGCCAGCACCGTTAGCCCGAATGAGCAGTTCTTC.

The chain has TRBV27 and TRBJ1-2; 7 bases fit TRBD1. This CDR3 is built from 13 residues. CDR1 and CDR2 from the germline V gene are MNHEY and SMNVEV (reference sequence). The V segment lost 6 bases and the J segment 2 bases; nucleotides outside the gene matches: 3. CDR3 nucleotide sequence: TGTGCCAGCAGCCCGACAGGGAACTATGGCTACACCTTC. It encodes CASSPTGNYGYTF.

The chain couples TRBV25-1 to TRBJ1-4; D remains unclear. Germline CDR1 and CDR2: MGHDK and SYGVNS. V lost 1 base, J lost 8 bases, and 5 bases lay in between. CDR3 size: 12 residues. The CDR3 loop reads CASSESQEKLFF. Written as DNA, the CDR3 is TGTGCCAGCAGTGAATCGCAGGAAAAACTGTTTTTT.

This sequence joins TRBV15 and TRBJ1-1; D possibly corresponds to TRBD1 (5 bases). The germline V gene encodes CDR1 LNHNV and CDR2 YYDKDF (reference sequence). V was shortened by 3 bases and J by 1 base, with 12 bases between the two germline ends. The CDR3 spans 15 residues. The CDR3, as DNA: TGTGCCACCAGCAGCCGGGGGGGTCCGAACACTGAAGCTTTCTTT. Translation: CATSSRGGPNTEAFF.

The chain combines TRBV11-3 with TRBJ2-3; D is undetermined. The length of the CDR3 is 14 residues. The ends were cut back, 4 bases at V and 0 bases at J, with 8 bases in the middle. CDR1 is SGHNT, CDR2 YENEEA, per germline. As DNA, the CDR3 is TGTGCCAGCAGCTCTCTAACTAGCACAGATACGCAGTATTTT. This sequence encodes CASSSLTSTDTQYF.

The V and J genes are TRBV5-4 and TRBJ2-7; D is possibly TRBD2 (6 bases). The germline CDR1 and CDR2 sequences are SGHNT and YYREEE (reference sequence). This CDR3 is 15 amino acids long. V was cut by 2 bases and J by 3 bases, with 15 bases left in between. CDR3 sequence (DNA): TGTGCCAGCAGCTTTGGAGGGTACGGCCACTACGAGCAGTACTTC. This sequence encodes CASSFGGYGHYEQYF.

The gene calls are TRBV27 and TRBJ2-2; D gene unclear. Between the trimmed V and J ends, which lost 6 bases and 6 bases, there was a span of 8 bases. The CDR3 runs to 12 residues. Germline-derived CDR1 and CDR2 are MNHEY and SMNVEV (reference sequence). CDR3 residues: CASRPSAGELFF. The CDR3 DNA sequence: TGTGCCAGCAGACCCTCGGCCGGGGAGCTGTTTTTT.

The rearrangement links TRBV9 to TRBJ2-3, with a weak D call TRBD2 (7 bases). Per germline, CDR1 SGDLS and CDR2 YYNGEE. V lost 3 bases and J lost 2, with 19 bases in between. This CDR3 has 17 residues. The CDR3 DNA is TGTGCCAGCAGCGCGCGGGGGTGGGAGGGACACACAGATACGCAGTATTTT. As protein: CASSARGWEGHTDTQYF.

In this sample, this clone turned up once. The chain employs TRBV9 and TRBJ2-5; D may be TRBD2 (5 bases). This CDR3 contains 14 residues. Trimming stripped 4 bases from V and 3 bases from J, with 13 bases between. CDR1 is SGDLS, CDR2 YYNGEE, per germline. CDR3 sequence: CASSPGLLKETQYF. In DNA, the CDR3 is TGTGCCAGCAGCCCCGGACTTTTGAAAGAGACCCAGTACTTC.

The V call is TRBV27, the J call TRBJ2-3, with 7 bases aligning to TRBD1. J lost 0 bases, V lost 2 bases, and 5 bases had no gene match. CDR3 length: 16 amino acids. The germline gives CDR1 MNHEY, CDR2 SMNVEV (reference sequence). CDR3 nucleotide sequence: TGTGCCAGCAGTTTACTGGGACAGCCTAGCACAGATACGCAGTATTTT. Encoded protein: CASSLLGQPSTDTQYF.

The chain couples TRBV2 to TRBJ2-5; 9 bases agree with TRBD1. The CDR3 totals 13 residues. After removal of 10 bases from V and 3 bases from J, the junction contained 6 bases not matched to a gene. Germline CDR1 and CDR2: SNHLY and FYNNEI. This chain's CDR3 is CANAGQGKETQYF. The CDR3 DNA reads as TGTGCCAACGCGGGACAGGGAAAAGAGACCCAGTACTTC.

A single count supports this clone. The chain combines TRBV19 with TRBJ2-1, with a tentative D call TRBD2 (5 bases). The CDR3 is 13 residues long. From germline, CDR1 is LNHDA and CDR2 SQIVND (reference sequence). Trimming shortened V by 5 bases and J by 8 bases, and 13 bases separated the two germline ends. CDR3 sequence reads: CASSSTSTHEQFF. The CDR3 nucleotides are TGTGCCAGTAGTTCAACTAGTACCCATGAGCAGTTCTTC.

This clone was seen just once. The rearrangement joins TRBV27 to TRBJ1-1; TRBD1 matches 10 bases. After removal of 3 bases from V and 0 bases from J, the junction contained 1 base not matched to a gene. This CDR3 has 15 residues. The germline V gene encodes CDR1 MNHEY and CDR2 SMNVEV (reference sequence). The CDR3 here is CASSLTGGLNTEAFF. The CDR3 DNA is TGTGCCAGCAGTTTGACAGGGGGCTTGAACACTGAAGCTTTCTTT.

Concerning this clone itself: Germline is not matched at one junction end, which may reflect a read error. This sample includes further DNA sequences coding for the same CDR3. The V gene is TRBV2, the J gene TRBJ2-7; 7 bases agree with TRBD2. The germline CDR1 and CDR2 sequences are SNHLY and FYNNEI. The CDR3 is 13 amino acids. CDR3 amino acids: CASNAGDGGEQYF. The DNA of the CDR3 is TGTGCCAGCAACGCGGGAGACGGTGGAGAGCAATACTTC.

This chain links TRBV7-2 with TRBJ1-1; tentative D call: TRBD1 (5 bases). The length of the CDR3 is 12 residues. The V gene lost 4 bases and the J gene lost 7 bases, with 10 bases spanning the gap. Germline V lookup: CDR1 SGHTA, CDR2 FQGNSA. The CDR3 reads CASSSQGGEAFF. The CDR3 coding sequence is TGTGCCAGCAGCTCTCAGGGCGGTGAAGCTTTCTTT.

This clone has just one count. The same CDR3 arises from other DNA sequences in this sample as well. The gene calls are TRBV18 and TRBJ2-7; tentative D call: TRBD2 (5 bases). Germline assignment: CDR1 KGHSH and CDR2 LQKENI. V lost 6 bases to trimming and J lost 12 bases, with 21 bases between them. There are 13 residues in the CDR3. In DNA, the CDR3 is TGTGCCAGCTCGCCAGACAATCGCGGGCCCTGGTACTTC. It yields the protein CASSPDNRGPWYF.

CDR3 coding DNA: TGTGCCAGCAGCCTGTTGGGCGGACTCAATCAGCCCCAGCATTTT. This encodes CASSLLGGLNQPQHF. V is TRBV5-6 and J is TRBJ1-5, with D hard to call. The V end was cut by 4 bases, the J end by 3 bases, with 14 bases between. CDR3 length: 15 amino acids. Per germline, CDR1 SGHDT and CDR2 YYEEEE.

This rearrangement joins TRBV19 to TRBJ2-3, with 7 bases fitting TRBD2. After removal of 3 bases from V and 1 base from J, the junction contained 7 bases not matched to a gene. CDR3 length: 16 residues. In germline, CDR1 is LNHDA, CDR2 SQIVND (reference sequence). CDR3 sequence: CASSMSARGGTDTQYF. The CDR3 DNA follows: TGTGCCAGTAGTATGTCGGCCCGGGGGGGCACAGATACGCAGTATTTT.

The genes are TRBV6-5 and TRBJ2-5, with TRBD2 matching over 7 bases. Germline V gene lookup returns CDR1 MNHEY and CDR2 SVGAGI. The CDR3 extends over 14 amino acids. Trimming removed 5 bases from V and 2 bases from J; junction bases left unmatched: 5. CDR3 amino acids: CASSGSGLQETQYF. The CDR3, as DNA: TGTGCCAGCAGTGGGTCGGGACTACAAGAGACCCAGTACTTC.

The CDR3 DNA sequence: TGTGCCAGTAGTATAGAACGAGGCGGGCGGAATCAGCCCCAGCATTTT. Its protein product is CASSIERGGRNQPQHF. V gene TRBV19 combines with J gene TRBJ1-5; the D is unclear. Germline V CDR1 and CDR2: LNHDA, SQIVND (reference sequence). CDR3 length: 16 residues. Between the trimmed V and J ends, which lost 0 bases and 4 bases, there was a span of 13 bases.

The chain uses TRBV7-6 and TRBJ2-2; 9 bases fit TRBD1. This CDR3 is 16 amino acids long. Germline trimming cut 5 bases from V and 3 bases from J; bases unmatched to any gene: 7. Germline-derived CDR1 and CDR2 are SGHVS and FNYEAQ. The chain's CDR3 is CASSQHRGRDTGELFF. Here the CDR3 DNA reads TGTGCCAGCAGCCAACACAGGGGGCGGGACACCGGGGAGCTGTTTTTT.

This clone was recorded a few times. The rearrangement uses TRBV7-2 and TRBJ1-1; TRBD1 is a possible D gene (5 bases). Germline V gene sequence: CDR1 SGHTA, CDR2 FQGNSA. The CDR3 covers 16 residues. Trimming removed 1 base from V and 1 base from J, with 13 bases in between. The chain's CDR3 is CASSLDSRQPNTEAFF. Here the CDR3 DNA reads TGTGCCAGCAGCTTAGACTCGAGACAGCCGAACACTGAAGCTTTCTTT.